The source of this T cell receptor (beta chain) is a study of T cell responses to AZD1222 COVID-19 vaccine. Study as a whole: Combined were second doses at about 4 or about 12 weeks. Study-wide points: At study baseline, merely six AZD1222 recipients were seropositive. The study sampled repertoires only after the peak T cell response. There were mostly white British donors and more females than males, and clonal diversity was possibly underestimated.

A word on this clone: Its antigen remains unknown.

Germline values: CDR1 LGHNA, CDR2 YSLEER. The length of the CDR3 is 14 residues. With 5 bases clipped from V and 7 bases from J, the junction kept 3 bases outside the gene matches. The method was immunoSEQ multiplex PCR; TCRdb's version includes in-frame clones alone and lacks a portion of them. Among roughly 150,000 clones listed, 91% were seen once. V is TRBV4-3 and J is TRBJ1-6; TRBD1 agrees at 9 bases. The sample was peripheral blood, taken on day 0 of AZD1222 vaccination. This clonotype was sampled from an adult in good health. The CDR3 loop is CASSAGTGNSPLHF. The CDR3 DNA follows: TGCGCCAGCAGCGCCGGGACAGGGAATTCACCCCTCCACTTT.